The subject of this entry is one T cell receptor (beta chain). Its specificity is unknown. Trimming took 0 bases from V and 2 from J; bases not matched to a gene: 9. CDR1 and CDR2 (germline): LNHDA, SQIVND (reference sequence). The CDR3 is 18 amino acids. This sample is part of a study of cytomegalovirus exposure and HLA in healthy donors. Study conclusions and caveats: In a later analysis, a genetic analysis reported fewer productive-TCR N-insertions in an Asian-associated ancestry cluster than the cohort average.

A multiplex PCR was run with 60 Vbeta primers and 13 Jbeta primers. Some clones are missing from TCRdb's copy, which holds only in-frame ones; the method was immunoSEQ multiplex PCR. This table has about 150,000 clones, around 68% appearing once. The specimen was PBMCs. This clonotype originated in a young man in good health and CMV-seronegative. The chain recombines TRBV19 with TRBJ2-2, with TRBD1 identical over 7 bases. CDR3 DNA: TGTGCCAGTAGTATAGATGGTTGGGGACAGATAAACACCGGGGAGCTGTTTTTT. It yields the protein CASSIDGWGQINTGELFF. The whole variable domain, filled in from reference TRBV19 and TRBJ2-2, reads DGGITQSPKYLFRKEGQNVTLSCEQNLNHDAMYWYRQDPGQGLRLIYYSQIVNDFQKGDIAEGYSVSREKKESFPLTVTSAQKNPTAFYLCASSIDGWGQINTGELFFGEGSRLTVL.